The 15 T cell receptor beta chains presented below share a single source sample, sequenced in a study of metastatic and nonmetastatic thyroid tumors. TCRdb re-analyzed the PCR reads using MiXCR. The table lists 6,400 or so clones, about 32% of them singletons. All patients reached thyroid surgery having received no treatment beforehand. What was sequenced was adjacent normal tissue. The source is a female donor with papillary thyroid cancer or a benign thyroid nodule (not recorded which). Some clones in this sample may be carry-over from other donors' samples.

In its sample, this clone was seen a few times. The CDR3 reads CASSLYTGLDSPLHF. CDR3 sequence (DNA): TGTGCCAGCAGTTTATACACAGGGTTGGATTCACCCCTCCACTTT. The gene calls are TRBV27 and TRBJ1-6, with D perhaps matching TRBD1 (6 bases). Germline loops: CDR1 MNHEY, CDR2 SMNVEV (reference sequence). The CDR3 length is 15 residues. The ends were cut back, 1 base at V and 8 bases at J, with 12 bases in the middle.

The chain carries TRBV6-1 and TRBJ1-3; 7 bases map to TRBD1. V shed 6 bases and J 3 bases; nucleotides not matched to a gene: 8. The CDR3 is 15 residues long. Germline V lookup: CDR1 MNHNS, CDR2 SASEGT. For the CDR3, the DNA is TGTGCCAGCAGCCTTCGAGGGGGCAATGGAAACACCATATATTTT. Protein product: CASSLRGGNGNTIYF.

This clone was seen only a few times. The CDR3 sequence is CASSEAGGYGYTF. CDR3 in DNA: TGTGCCAGCAGTGAAGCGGGTGGTTATGGCTACACCTTC. The chain joins TRBV6-1 to TRBJ1-2; D not certain. The V gene lost 0 bases and the J gene lost 5 bases, with 7 bases spanning the gap. The CDR3 length is 13 residues. In germline, CDR1 is MNHNS, CDR2 SASEGT.

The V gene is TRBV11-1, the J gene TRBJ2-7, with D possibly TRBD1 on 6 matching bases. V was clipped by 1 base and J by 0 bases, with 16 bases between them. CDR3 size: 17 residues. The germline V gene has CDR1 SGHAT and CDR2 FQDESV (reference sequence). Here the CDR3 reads CASSLGFRGISSYEQYF. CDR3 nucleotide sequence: TGTGCCAGCAGCTTAGGTTTCAGGGGAATCAGCTCCTACGAGCAGTACTTC.

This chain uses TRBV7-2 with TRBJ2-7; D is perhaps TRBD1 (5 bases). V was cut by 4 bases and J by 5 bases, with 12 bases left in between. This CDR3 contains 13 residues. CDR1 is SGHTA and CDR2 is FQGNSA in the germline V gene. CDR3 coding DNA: TGTGCCAGCAGCTCGTTATACAGGAACGAGCAGTACTTC. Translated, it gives CASSSLYRNEQYF.

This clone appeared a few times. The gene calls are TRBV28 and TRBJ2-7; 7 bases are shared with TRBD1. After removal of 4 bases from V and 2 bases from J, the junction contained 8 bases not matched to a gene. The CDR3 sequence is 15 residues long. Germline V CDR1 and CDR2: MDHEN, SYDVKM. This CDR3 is CASSSDRTGTYEQYV. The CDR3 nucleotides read TGTGCCAGCAGTTCGGACAGGACGGGCACCTACGAGCAGTACGTC.

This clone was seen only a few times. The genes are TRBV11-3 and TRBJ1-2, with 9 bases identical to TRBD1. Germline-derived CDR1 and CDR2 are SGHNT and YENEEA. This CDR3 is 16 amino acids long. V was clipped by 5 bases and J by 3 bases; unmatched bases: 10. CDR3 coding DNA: TGTGCCAGCAGCACCCCGGGACAGGGACCTTACTATGGCTACACCTTC. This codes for CASSTPGQGPYYGYTF.

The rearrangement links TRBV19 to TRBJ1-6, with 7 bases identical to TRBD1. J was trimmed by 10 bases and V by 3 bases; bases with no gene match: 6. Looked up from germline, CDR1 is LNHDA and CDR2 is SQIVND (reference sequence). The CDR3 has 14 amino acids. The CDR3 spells CASSIDRARSPLHF. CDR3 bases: TGTGCCAGTAGTATCGACAGGGCTCGGTCACCCCTCCACTTT. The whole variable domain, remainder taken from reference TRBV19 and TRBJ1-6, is DGGITQSPKYLFRKEGQNVTLSCEQNLNHDAMYWYRQDPGQGLRLIYYSQIVNDFQKGDIAEGYSVSREKKESFPLTVTSAQKNPTAFYLCASSIDRARSPLHFGNGTRLTVT.

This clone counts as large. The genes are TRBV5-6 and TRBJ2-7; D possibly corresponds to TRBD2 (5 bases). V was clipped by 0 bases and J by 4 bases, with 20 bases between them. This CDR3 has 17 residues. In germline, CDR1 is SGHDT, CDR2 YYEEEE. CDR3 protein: CASSLGEVRLSGYEQYF. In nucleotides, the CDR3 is TGTGCCAGCAGCTTGGGAGAGGTACGACTATCCGGGTACGAGCAGTACTTC.

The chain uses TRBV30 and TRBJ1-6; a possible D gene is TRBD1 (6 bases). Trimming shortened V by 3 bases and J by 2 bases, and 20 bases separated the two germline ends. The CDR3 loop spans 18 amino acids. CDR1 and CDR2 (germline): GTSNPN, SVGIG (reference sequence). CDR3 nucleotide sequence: TGTGCCTGGAGCATATCTACAGGGCGAGGACCCTATAATTCACCCCTCCACTTT. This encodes CAWSISTGRGPYNSPLHF.

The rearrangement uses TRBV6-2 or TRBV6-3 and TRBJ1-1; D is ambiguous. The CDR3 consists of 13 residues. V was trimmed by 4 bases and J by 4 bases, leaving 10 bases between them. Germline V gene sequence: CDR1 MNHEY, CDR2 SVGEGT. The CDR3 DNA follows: TGTGCCAGCAGTTTCGGGGAGACCACTGAAGCTTTCTTT. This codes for CASSFGETTEAFF.

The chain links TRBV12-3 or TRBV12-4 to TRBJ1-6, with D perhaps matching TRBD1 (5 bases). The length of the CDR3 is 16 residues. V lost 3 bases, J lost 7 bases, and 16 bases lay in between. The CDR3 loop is CASSFSGRVGNSPLHF. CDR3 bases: TGTGCCAGCAGTTTTTCCGGCAGGGTAGGCAATTCACCCCTCCACTTT.

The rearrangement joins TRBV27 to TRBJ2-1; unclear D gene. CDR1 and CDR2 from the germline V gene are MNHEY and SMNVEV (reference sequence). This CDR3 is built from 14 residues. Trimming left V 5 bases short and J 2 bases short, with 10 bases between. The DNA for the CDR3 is TGTGCCAGCAGTGGAGAGTCTGCCTACAATGAGCAGTTCTTC. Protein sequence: CASSGESAYNEQFF.

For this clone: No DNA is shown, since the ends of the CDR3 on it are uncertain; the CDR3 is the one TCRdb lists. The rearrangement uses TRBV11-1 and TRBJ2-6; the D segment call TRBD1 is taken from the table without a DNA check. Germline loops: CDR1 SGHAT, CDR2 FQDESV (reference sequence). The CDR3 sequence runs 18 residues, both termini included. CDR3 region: CASRTEGAPSGVWLHLRF.

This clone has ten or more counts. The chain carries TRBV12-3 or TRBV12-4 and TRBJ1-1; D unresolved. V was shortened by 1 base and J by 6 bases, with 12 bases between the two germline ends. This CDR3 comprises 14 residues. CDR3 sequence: CASSLERPAAEAFF. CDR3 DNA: TGTGCCAGCAGTTTAGAGAGACCTGCAGCTGAAGCTTTCTTT.